The 11 T cell receptor beta chains reported below all come from one sample, sequenced in a study of T-cell reconstitution after alpha-beta-depleted transplantation in children. Unique molecular identifiers were incorporated during preparation of the TCRbeta library. TCRdb processed the PCR reads anew with MiXCR; each CDR3 protein has one entry. In the table there are roughly 160,000 distinct CDR3 sequences, around 10% of which are singletons. Specimen: PBMCs, collected before TCRalphabeta/CD19-depleted stem cell transplant. The receptors originated from a boy between 2 and 10 years old with acute myeloid leukemia, due to receive a stem cell transplant.

As concerns this clonotype: A read error may be the cause here, since a much bigger clone is one base away. The V gene is TRBV28, the J gene TRBJ2-3; D is unresolved. CDR3 size: 13 residues. Germline CDR1 reads MDHEN; CDR2 reads SYDVKM. The CDR3 coding sequence is TGTGCCAGCAGTTTACGGATAGGAGATACGCAGTCTTTT. This encodes CASSLRIGDTQSF.

The chain joins TRBV7-3 to TRBJ2-3; no firm D call. The end of the DNA is better explained by TRBJ1-5, so the J call may be wrong. Germline loops: CDR1 SGHTA, CDR2 FQGTGA. The CDR3 spans 11 residues. CDR3 in amino acids: CASSSGDTQHF. The CDR3 region has the DNA TGTGCCAGCAGCTCCGGAGATACGCAGCATTTT.

The rearrangement uses TRBV28 and TRBJ2-1; possibly TRBD2 for D (6 bases). Germline V CDR1 and CDR2: MDHEN, SYDVKM. V gave up 7 bases and J gave up 0 bases, with 19 bases separating them. The CDR3 spans 17 residues. The CDR3 region is CASISVRGGISYNEQFF. DNA for the CDR3: TGTGCCAGCATCTCCGTTAGGGGCGGGATCTCCTACAATGAGCAGTTCTTC.

This clonotype has only one observation. This clone may be a read error of a much larger clone one base away. The gene calls are TRBV7-9 and TRBJ2-7; D unclear. The V gene lost 5 bases and the J gene lost 5 bases, with 7 bases spanning the gap. CDR3 length: 11 residues. The germline gives CDR1 SEHNR, CDR2 FQNEAQ (reference sequence). This chain's CDR3 is CASSPVDEQYV. CDR3 DNA sequence: TGTGCCAGCAGCCCCGTGGACGAGCAGTACGTC.

In this sample, this clonotype turned up many times. The chain combines TRBV20-1 with TRBJ2-2; 10 nucleotides line up with TRBD2. In germline, CDR1 is DFQATT, CDR2 SNEGSKA (reference sequence). The CDR3 length is 16 residues. Trimming at V came to 6 bases and at J to 2 bases, leaving 9 bases not matched to a gene. In DNA, the CDR3 is TGCAGTGCGTTTCGAGCGGGGGGGGTAAACACCGGGGAGCTGTTTTTT. This codes for CSAFRAGGVNTGELFF.

Ten or more counts support this clonotype. This chain connects TRBV2 to TRBJ2-7; 10 bases fit TRBD1. CDR1 SNHLY and CDR2 FYNNEI come from the germline V gene. CDR3 size: 17 residues. After removal of 5 bases from V and 5 bases from J, the junction contained 15 bases not matched to a gene. The CDR3 reads CASSKLFTGTGVHEQYF. CDR3 in DNA: TGTGCCAGCAGTAAACTATTTACCGGGACAGGGGTCCACGAGCAGTACTTC. Looking up the rest from reference TRBV2 and TRBJ2-7 gives the full variable domain: EPEVTQTPSHQVTQMGQEVILRCVPISNHLYFYWYRQILGQKVEFLVSFYNNEISEKSEIFDDQFSVERPDGSNFTLKIRSTKLEDSAMYFCASSKLFTGTGVHEQYFGPGTRLTVT.

The chain combines TRBV10-3 with TRBJ2-3, with 12 bases lining up with TRBD2. This CDR3 is built from 18 residues. V shed 8 bases, J shed 2 bases, and the junction held 14 bases outside the gene matches. CDR1 and CDR2 (germline): ENHRY, SYGVKD. CDR3 in amino acids: CAIFNRWTSGILTDTQYF. Written as DNA, the CDR3 is TGTGCCATCTTCAACCGGTGGACTAGCGGGATACTCACAGATACGCAGTATTTT.

This clonotype was seen many times. The chain combines TRBV29-1 with TRBJ2-2; tentatively, D is TRBD1 (5 bases). Looked up from germline, CDR1 is SQVTM and CDR2 is ANQGSEA. This CDR3 contains 11 residues. V was clipped by 6 bases and J by 6 bases, with 8 bases between them. CDR3 protein: CSVVRAGELFF. The CDR3 coding sequence is TGCAGCGTCGTCAGGGCCGGGGAGCTGTTTTTT.

This clonotype showed up many times. CDR3 nucleotides: TGTGCCAGCAGCGCCGACCGGAGGGGGGAGACCCAGTACTTC. This codes for CASSADRRGETQYF. The chain uses TRBV7-2 and TRBJ2-5; tentatively, D is TRBD1 or TRBD2 (6 bases each). The CDR3 consists of 14 residues. Germline V gene lookup returns CDR1 SGHTA and CDR2 FQGNSA. Trimming pared 5 bases from V and 5 bases from J, leaving 15 bases between. Full variable domain (missing parts from reference TRBV7-2 and TRBJ2-5): GAGVSQSPSNKVTEKGKDVELRCDPISGHTALYWYRQSLGQGLEFLIYFQGNSAPDKSGLPSDRFSAERTGGSVSTLTIQRTQQEDSAVYLCASSADRRGETQYFGPGTRLLVL.

Ten or more counts support this clonotype. The rearrangement links TRBV29-1 to TRBJ2-1; 7 positions agree with TRBD2. The CDR3 consists of 14 residues. CDR1 SQVTM and CDR2 ANQGSEA come from the germline V gene. V gave up 5 bases and J gave up 5 bases; unmatched junction bases: 9. CDR3 region: CSVFPGGQHNEQFF. The CDR3 region has the DNA TGCAGCGTTTTCCCGGGAGGTCAGCACAATGAGCAGTTCTTC.

This clonotype appeared many times. The chain is built from TRBV6-1 and TRBJ2-1; 7 positions agree with TRBD1. This CDR3 spans 15 amino acids. Germline values: CDR1 MNHNS, CDR2 SASEGT. V shed 6 bases, J shed 4 bases, and the junction held 9 bases outside the gene matches. The CDR3 bases are TGTGCCAGCAGGTCCAGGGGGACAAAATACAATGAGCAGTTCTTC. The encoded protein is CASRSRGTKYNEQFF.